The clone carrying this TCR beta chain has a handful of counts. The antigen remains unidentified. The CDR3 spans 15 residues. Germline CDR1 is ENHRY and CDR2 is SYGVKD. Between the trimmed V and J ends, which lost 0 bases and 5 bases, there was a span of 13 bases. This entry belongs to a study of post-analysis software for immune sequencing data. Study-wide background: The study covered relapsing-remitting, secondary progressive and progressive-relapsing courses of multiple sclerosis.

General study results and limits: Four to six TRBV segments, including TRBV5-6, TRBV5-1 and TRBV20-1, were more frequent in patients than controls. Under the F measure, samples that were prepared in one batch clustered strongly together. Controls had significantly higher normalized Chao1 diversity than multiple sclerosis patients.

Unique molecular identifiers had been added to the TCR beta cDNA libraries. There were about 1 to 10 million T cells, and approximately 480,000 cDNA molecules came from them. Using its own MiXCR run on the PCR reads, TCRdb lists one record per CDR3 protein. The repertoire includes roughly 730,000 distinct CDR3 sequences, roughly 30% of them detected once, and roughly 0.53% sits in the top ten. The clonotype originates from a girl between 10 and 17 years old with multiple sclerosis. Sequenced sample: blood. This rearrangement joins TRBV10-3 to TRBJ2-5, with D perhaps matching TRBD2 (5 bases). CDR3 DNA: TGTGCCATCAGTGAGTCGAGAAGCGGTGGGGAGACCCAGTACTTC. It yields the protein CAISESRSGGETQYF.